Shown below are 15 T cell receptor beta chains from a single sample sequenced in a study of T-cell memory formation after mild COVID-19. TCRdb passed the 5' RACE reads through MiXCR, listing each CDR3 protein once. Among roughly 250,000 distinct CDR3 sequences listed, approximately 15% were seen once. Sample: PBMCs or a T cell subset sorted from them (not recorded which). These TCRs come from a young man who had mild COVID-19 (a few samples of this study predate the infection). Cell type and time point are not known.

A few counts support this clonotype. The gene calls are TRBV4-1 and TRBJ2-2; the match to TRBD1 covers 7 bases. The CDR3 is 15 residues long. The germline V gene has CDR1 MGHRA and CDR2 YSYEKL. With 0 bases clipped from V and 5 bases from J, the junction kept 3 bases outside the gene matches. CDR3 in DNA: TGCGCCAGCAGCCAAGAGGGGACAGAGACCGGGGAGCTGTTTTTT. It translates to CASSQEGTETGELFF.

The V call is TRBV4-1, the J call TRBJ2-5; no reliable D call. Germline loops: CDR1 MGHRA, CDR2 YSYEKL. Trimming shortened V by 1 base and J by 0 bases, and 6 bases separated the two germline ends. The CDR3 sequence is 14 residues long. This chain's CDR3 is CASSQVGYQETQYF. The CDR3 region has the DNA TGCGCCAGCAGCCAAGTGGGGTACCAAGAGACCCAGTACTTC.

This clonotype was seen at least ten times. The CDR3 DNA sequence: TGCGCCAGCAGCCAAGAAGCTAGCGGGGTTTCCGAGCAGTACTTC. Translation gives CASSQEASGVSEQYF. The chain has TRBV4-3 and TRBJ2-7; TRBD2 agrees at 9 bases. Germline V gives CDR1 LGHNA, CDR2 YSLEER. V dropped 0 bases and J dropped 6; count of bases not matched to a gene: 6. The CDR3 contains 15 residues.

This clonotype turned up a few times. V and J are TRBV7-9 and TRBJ2-3; D is ambiguous. Trimming took 2 bases from V and 4 from J, leaving 7 bases between them. The CDR3 is 13 residues long. The germline V gene encodes CDR1 SEHNR and CDR2 FQNEAQ (reference sequence). Here the CDR3 reads CASSLLLADTQYF. The CDR3 coding sequence is TGTGCCAGCAGCTTATTACTTGCAGATACGCAGTATTTT.

This chain links TRBV4-3 with TRBJ1-5, with TRBD1 matching 8 bases. Germline V lookup: CDR1 LGHNA, CDR2 YSLEER. With V trimmed by 1 base and J by 4 bases, 15 bases remained unmatched. The CDR3 spans 19 residues. The CDR3 region is CASSQVGRDRRPPNQPQHF. In DNA, the CDR3 is TGCGCCAGCAGCCAAGTGGGGAGGGACAGGAGACCACCAAATCAGCCCCAGCATTTT.

This clonotype was seen more than once but under ten times. The chain couples TRBV27 to TRBJ2-3; 14 bases line up with TRBD2. The CDR3 runs 16 residues. Germline CDR1 MNHEY, CDR2 SMNVEV (reference sequence). The ends lost 4 bases at V and 11 bases at J; junction bases unmatched: 11. The CDR3 loop is CASSYPGTSGGGKQYF. CDR3 sequence (DNA): TGTGCCAGCAGTTACCCAGGGACTAGCGGGGGAGGCAAGCAGTATTTT.

The genes are TRBV29-1 and TRBJ2-3; perhaps D is TRBD1 or TRBD2 (5 bases each). The CDR3 is 14 residues long. Germline V gene lookup returns CDR1 SQVTM and CDR2 ANQGSEA. The V end lost 6 bases, the J end lost 6 bases, and 19 bases lay between the germline ends. The CDR3 coding sequence is TGCAGCGTCCTGGGGCGAGGAGGACTTGATACGCAGTATTTT. It translates to CSVLGRGGLDTQYF.

The rearrangement links TRBV10-3 to TRBJ2-7, with 7 bases aligning to TRBD2. J was trimmed by 0 bases and V by 0 bases; bases with no gene match: 2. The CDR3 has 15 residues. CDR1 is ENHRY and CDR2 is SYGVKD in the germline V gene. Here the CDR3 DNA reads TGTGCCATCAGTGAGTCCCTAGCGGTCTCCTACGAGCAGTACTTC. Amino acid sequence: CAISESLAVSYEQYF.

This clonotype was picked up a small number of times. At one end, the junction sequence differs from germline, possibly due to a read error. This chain connects TRBV6-5 to TRBJ1-6; D is uncertain. CDR1 MNHEY and CDR2 SVGAGI come from the germline V gene. This CDR3 has 13 residues. In nucleotides, the CDR3 is TGTGCCAGCAGTTACTCGCGTCACGGGTCTTTCCTCTTT. Its translation: CASSYSRHGSFLF.

This clonotype showed up just a few times. The V call is TRBV4-3, the J call TRBJ2-3, with 7 nucleotides matching TRBD2. Trimming removed 0 bases from V and 0 bases from J; junction bases left unmatched: 6. This CDR3 spans 17 amino acids. Germline CDR1 and CDR2: LGHNA and YSLEER. The DNA of the CDR3 is TGCGCCAGCAGCCAAGAGGGACTACTCTCTAGCACAGATACGCAGTATTTT. Protein product: CASSQEGLLSSTDTQYF.

The J gene is TRBJ2-3, the V gene TRBV24-1; D might be TRBD1 or TRBD2, each matching 6 bases. The CDR3 sequence is 11 residues long. Germline CDR1 KGHDR, CDR2 SFDVKD. V dropped 8 bases and J dropped 8 bases, with 10 bases sitting between them. The CDR3 nucleotides are TGTGCCACCAATCGGGGGCCTACGCAGTATTTT. Its protein product is CATNRGPTQYF.

The chain employs TRBV4-2 and TRBJ2-2, with TRBD2 matching 11 bases. The CDR3 extends over 15 amino acids. J gave up 7 bases and V 4 bases, and 5 bases lay outside the gene matches. From germline, CDR1 is LGHNA and CDR2 YNFKEQ. The CDR3, as DNA: TGTGCCAGCAGCCGAGGGACTAGCGGCGTCGGGGAGCTGTTTTTT. This sequence encodes CASSRGTSGVGELFF.

This clonotype appeared many times. J is TRBJ2-1 and V is TRBV27; D possibly corresponds to TRBD2 (6 bases). Germline-derived CDR1 and CDR2 are MNHEY and SMNVEV (reference sequence). V was pared by 3 bases and J by 8 bases, with 17 bases between. CDR3 length equals 15 residues. In nucleotides, the CDR3 is TGTGCCAGCAGTTTGGACACGGGACTTCGCGATGAGCAGTTCTTC. Its protein product is CASSLDTGLRDEQFF.

The chain carries TRBV10-3 and TRBJ2-1; D may match TRBD1 or TRBD2 (5 bases each). There are 17 residues in the CDR3. V dropped 0 bases and J dropped 6 bases, with 18 bases sitting between them. Germline V gives CDR1 ENHRY, CDR2 SYGVKD. CDR3 protein: CAISESVGAETTNEQFF. CDR3 DNA sequence: TGTGCCATCAGTGAGTCGGTAGGGGCCGAGACTACCAATGAGCAGTTCTTC.

This clonotype was detected a few times. The rearrangement links TRBV27 to TRBJ1-5; the D is unclear. In germline, CDR1 is MNHEY, CDR2 SMNVEV (reference sequence). The CDR3 sequence is 15 residues long. The V gene lost 5 bases and the J gene lost 4 bases, with 15 bases spanning the gap. CDR3 sequence: CASSPTSLSNQPQHF. The CDR3 DNA sequence: TGTGCCAGCAGTCCCACAAGTCTGTCAAATCAGCCCCAGCATTTT.